Listed here are 20 T cell receptor beta chains from one sample, sequenced in a study of beta chain features in type 1 diabetes. Of the isolated RNA, all was reverse transcribed, and so the sequenced material was expressed TCRB transcripts. This table comes from immunoSEQ multiplex PCR, and its TCRdb copy is limited to in-frame clones, with some not included. This table holds 860,000 or so clones, about 17% found once. The sequencing input was naive CD4+ T cells from blood. These receptors were obtained from a woman aged 18 to 35 in good health.

There are a few counts of this clone. The chain has TRBV7-2 and TRBJ2-1; maybe TRBD2 (6 bases). The CDR3 length is 15 residues. V lost 1 base and J 5 bases, leaving 12 bases between the germline ends. Germline CDR1 reads SGHTA; CDR2 reads FQGNSA. In DNA form, the CDR3 reads TGTGCCAGCAGCTTAGTAGGCGGGATAAACAATGAGCAGTTCTTC. Protein sequence: CASSLVGGINNEQFF.

The J gene is TRBJ2-7, the V gene TRBV21-1; no check of the table's D call, TRBD2, against the DNA was made. TRBV21-1 is a documented pseudogene. This CDR3 comprises 14 residues. The CDR3 DNA reads TGTGCCAGCAGCAAACTCCTTACTAGCCGAGAGCAGTACTTC. This translates into CASSKLLTSREQYF.

The chain combines TRBV28 with TRBJ2-1; D gene unclear. The CDR3 totals 14 residues. Germline V gives CDR1 MDHEN, CDR2 SYDVKM. The V end was cut by 6 bases, the J end by 5 bases, with 14 bases between. The CDR3 coding sequence is TGTGCCAGCAGCCCCTATGAGACTCACAATGAGCAGTTCTTC. The encoded protein is CASSPYETHNEQFF.

In its sample, this clone was seen a few times. The gene calls are TRBV7-2 and TRBJ2-7, with D maybe TRBD2 (6 bases). From germline, CDR1 is SGHTA and CDR2 FQGNSA. CDR3 length equals 15 residues. V shed 6 bases and J shed 4 bases, with 19 bases lying between them. Here the CDR3 reads CASRSGLARVYEQYF. CDR3 nucleotide sequence: TGTGCCAGCAGGTCGGGGCTAGCGAGAGTTTACGAGCAGTACTTC.

This rearrangement joins TRBV6-5 to TRBJ2-3; the D gene is possibly TRBD2 (6 bases). Germline values: CDR1 MNHEY, CDR2 SVGAGI. Trimming removed 2 bases from V and 0 bases from J, with 12 bases in between. CDR3 length: 16 amino acids. CDR3 DNA sequence: TGTGCCAGCAGTTACAGTTGGGGAGGTAGCACAGATACGCAGTATTTT. This codes for CASSYSWGGSTDTQYF.

This clone showed up just a few times. This chain's CDR3 is CASSVGTRRSYGYTF. Written as DNA, the CDR3 is TGTGCCAGCAGTGTTGGGACCAGACGATCCTATGGCTACACCTTC. The chain is built from TRBV2 and TRBJ1-2, with D possibly being TRBD1 (5 bases). Trimming took 4 bases from V and 4 from J, leaving 16 bases between them. From germline, CDR1 is SNHLY and CDR2 FYNNEI. The CDR3 length is 15 residues.

There are a few counts of this clone. V and J are TRBV7-3 and TRBJ2-3; tentative D call: TRBD2 (6 bases). CDR3 length: 15 amino acids. V was pared by 4 bases and J by 2 bases, with 13 bases between. In germline, CDR1 is SGHTA, CDR2 FQGTGA. CDR3 nucleotides: TGTGCCAGCAGCTCCTTGGGACTCCACACAGATACGCAGTATTTT. The encoded protein is CASSSLGLHTDTQYF.

This chain links TRBV7-3 with TRBJ1-1, with no clear D. V was cut by 5 bases and J by 4 bases, with 11 bases left in between. From germline, CDR1 is SGHTA and CDR2 FQGTGA. The CDR3 is 13 residues long. The CDR3 DNA reads as TGTGCCAGCAGCCGGAGATGGGGCACTGAAGCTTTCTTT. Protein product: CASSRRWGTEAFF.

A few counts support this clone. V gene TRBV5-1 combines with J gene TRBJ2-3; TRBD2 matches 12 bases. The V gene end was trimmed by 2 bases and the J gene end by 6 bases; junction bases not matched to a gene: 10. The V gene's germline CDR1 is SGHRS and CDR2 YFSETQ. CDR3 length: 17 residues. The CDR3 protein is CASSLRLAGVVVDTQYF. The CDR3 DNA reads as TGCGCCAGCAGCTTACGACTAGCGGGAGTTGTTGTGGATACGCAGTATTTT.

This clone turned up a few times. The gene calls are TRBV25-1 and TRBJ1-2, with D possibly TRBD1 on 6 matching bases. From germline, CDR1 is MGHDK and CDR2 SYGVNS. The V end was cut by 4 bases, the J end by 0 bases, with 12 bases between. This CDR3 contains 15 residues. Written as DNA, the CDR3 is TGTGCCAGCAGTGCTCCACAGGGCCCTAACTATGGCTACACCTTC. This encodes CASSAPQGPNYGYTF.

This chain uses TRBV6-5 with TRBJ1-2; unclear D gene. This CDR3 is 16 amino acids long. The ends were cut back, 3 bases at V and 2 bases at J, with 16 bases in the middle. CDR1 is MNHEY, CDR2 SVGAGI, per germline. The chain's CDR3 is CASSYQGRPTNYGYTF. The CDR3, as DNA: TGTGCCAGCAGTTATCAAGGCAGACCCACCAACTATGGCTACACCTTC.

The chain employs TRBV6-5 and TRBJ2-4; D may match TRBD1 or TRBD2 (5 bases each). Germline CDR1 is MNHEY and CDR2 is SVGAGI. The V and J ends lost 4 bases and 13 bases respectively, with 17 bases between them. The length of the CDR3 is 13 residues. The CDR3 is CASSSGTGVRQYF. In nucleotides, the CDR3 is TGTGCCAGCAGTTCCGGGACCGGGGTTCGGCAGTACTTC.

This clone showed up just a few times. The chain combines TRBV11-3 with TRBJ2-1, with unresolved D. Germline V gives CDR1 SGHNT, CDR2 YENEEA. Trimming stripped 5 bases from V and 6 bases from J, with 11 bases between. The CDR3 contains 13 residues. DNA of the CDR3: TGTGCCAGCAGCATTAATAGGGCCAATGAGCAGTTCTTC. Translating it yields CASSINRANEQFF.

J is TRBJ1-2 and V is TRBV14; D not resolved. This CDR3 has 13 amino acids. Trimming removed 0 bases at V and 8 bases at J, with 10 bases between. Germline V lookup: CDR1 SGHDN, CDR2 FVKESK. The CDR3 spells CASSQDFLGGYTF. The CDR3 nucleotides read TGTGCCAGCAGCCAAGATTTTCTGGGAGGCTACACCTTC.

The chain has TRBV7-9 and TRBJ2-1; D is perhaps TRBD1 or TRBD2 (6 bases each). The CDR3 is 15 residues long. From germline, CDR1 is SEHNR and CDR2 FQNEAQ (reference sequence). V lost 3 bases and J 3 bases, leaving 12 bases between the germline ends. The CDR3 is CASSFVGGFYNEQFF. The CDR3 DNA is TGTGCCAGCAGCTTTGTGGGGGGCTTCTACAATGAGCAGTTCTTC.

J is TRBJ2-7 and V is TRBV4-2, with TRBD1 matching 7 bases. This CDR3 region has 16 residues. Germline CDR1 LGHNA, CDR2 YNFKEQ. With 4 bases clipped from V and 7 bases from J, the junction kept 16 bases outside the gene matches. The CDR3 bases are TGTGCCAGCAGCCCTTCGGTACAGGGGCGGCCGCGGGAGCAGTACTTC. Residues: CASSPSVQGRPREQYF.

The sample holds a few counts of this clone. Other DNA sequences in the same sample also yield this CDR3. J is TRBJ2-7 and V is TRBV27, with D perhaps matching TRBD2 (6 bases). Germline values: CDR1 MNHEY, CDR2 SMNVEV (reference sequence). V was trimmed by 4 bases and J by 6 bases, leaving 7 bases between them. The CDR3 spans 11 residues. This CDR3 reads CASSSGGEQYF. The DNA for the CDR3 is TGTGCCAGCAGTTCCGGGGGCGAGCAGTACTTC.

The chain uses TRBV6-1 and TRBJ1-2; the D is unclear. V dropped 5 bases and J dropped 4 bases, with 11 bases sitting between them. The CDR3 is 13 residues long. Per the germline V gene, CDR1 is MNHNS and CDR2 is SASEGT. The CDR3 loop is CASSPRRAYGYTF. CDR3 bases: TGTGCCAGCAGTCCCCGACGTGCCTATGGCTACACCTTC.

With regard to this clone: This clone may be a read error of a much larger clone one base away. The chain carries TRBV6-1 and TRBJ2-1; D unresolved. There are 11 residues in the CDR3. The ends were cut back, 5 bases at V and 4 bases at J, with 3 bases in the middle. Germline assignment: CDR1 MNHNS and CDR2 SASEGT. CDR3 in amino acids: CASSLYNEQFF. The CDR3 nucleotides read TGTGCCAGCAGTCTATACAATGAGCAGTTCTTC.

The rearrangement uses TRBV10-3 and TRBJ2-7, with 8 bases matching TRBD2. The V and J ends lost 4 bases and 4 bases, in that order; junction bases with no gene match: 9. The CDR3 runs to 15 residues. CDR1 and CDR2 from the germline V gene are ENHRY and SYGVKD. The CDR3, as DNA: TGTGCCATCAGTGTGACCGGGACTAGTCCTTACGAGCAGTACTTC. Translating gives CAISVTGTSPYEQYF.